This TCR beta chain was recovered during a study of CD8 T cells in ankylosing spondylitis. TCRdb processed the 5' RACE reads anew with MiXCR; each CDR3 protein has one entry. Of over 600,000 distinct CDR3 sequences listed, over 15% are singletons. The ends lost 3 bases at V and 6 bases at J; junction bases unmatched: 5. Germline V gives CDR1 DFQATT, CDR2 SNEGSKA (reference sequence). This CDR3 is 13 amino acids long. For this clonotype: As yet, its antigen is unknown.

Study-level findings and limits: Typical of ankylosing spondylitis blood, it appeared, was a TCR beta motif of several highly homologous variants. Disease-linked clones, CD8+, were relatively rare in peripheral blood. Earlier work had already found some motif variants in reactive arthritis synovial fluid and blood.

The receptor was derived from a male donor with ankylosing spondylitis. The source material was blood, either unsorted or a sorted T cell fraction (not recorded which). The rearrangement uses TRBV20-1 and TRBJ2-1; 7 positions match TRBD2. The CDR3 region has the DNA TGCAGTGCTAGTATCTGGACTAGCAATGAGCAGTTCTTC. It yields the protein CSASIWTSNEQFF.